This T cell receptor (beta chain) comes out of a study of shared clonotypes between healthy human individuals. General study points: Rarefaction analysis demonstrated incomplete sorted-subset sequencing notwithstanding large depth. Shared clonotypes: about 5% naive CD4, around 3.5% naive CD8, about 2.5% memory CD4, over 0.3% memory CD8.

Clones were read by immunoSEQ multiplex PCR, and TCRdb kept only the in-frame ones, dropping some. The sample has 2 million to 2.5 million clones; 93% are singletons. Concerning this clone itself: Its antigen is undetermined.

Germline assignment: CDR1 SGDLS and CDR2 YYNGEE. Trimming pared 6 bases from V and 2 bases from J, leaving 9 bases between. CDR3 length: 13 amino acids. The source of this sequence is a man aged 18 to 35 in good health. Some clones in this sample may be carry-over from other donors' samples. The specimen sequenced was naive CD4+ T cells from PBMCs. Documented subset: CD45RA+ positively selected. This chain joins TRBV9 and TRBJ2-1, with D tentatively TRBD1 or TRBD2 (5 bases each). The CDR3 spells CASTSGPYNEQFF. The CDR3 region has the DNA TGTGCCAGCACCTCGGGGCCCTACAATGAGCAGTTCTTC. The variable domain in full, with the rest retrieved from reference TRBV9 and TRBJ2-1, is DSGVTQTPKHLITATGQRVTLRCSPRSGDLSVYWYQQSLDQGLQFLIQYYNGEERAKGNILERFSAQQFPDLHSELNLSSLELGDSALYFCASTSGPYNEQFFGPGTRLTVL.